This TCR beta chain stems from a study of T cell repertoires in cytomegalovirus infection. Study background: TCR beta signatures that were public indicated CMV infection and matching HLA type.

TCRdb re-analysed the reads in MiXCR, keeping a single row per CDR3 protein. The repertoire holds approximately 700,000 distinct CDR3 sequences, with 35% as singletons. The V segment lost 3 bases and the J segment 7 bases; nucleotides outside the gene matches: 9. In germline, CDR1 is SGHNT, CDR2 YYREEE (reference sequence). The CDR3 extends over 15 amino acids. Study observations and caveats: HLA-C-restricted CMV-specific TCR beta clonotypes prevailed in the ex vivo response. Cumulative frequency (of public TCR beta family members) identified carriers of CMV plus the relevant HLA.

A few counts support this clonotype. Its matching antigen is unknown. The chain couples TRBV5-4 to TRBJ2-1, with 8 bases lining up with TRBD2. This clonotype was sampled from a human donor in good health (CMV status not recorded). Some clones in this sample may be carry-over from other donors' samples. Sequencing used PBMCs. This CDR3 reads CASSWRAGVGNEQFF. The CDR3 DNA reads TGTGCCAGCAGCTGGAGAGCGGGAGTGGGTAATGAGCAGTTCTTC.